This T cell receptor beta chain emerged from a study of shared T cell receptors in the human thymus. Produced via immunoSEQ multiplex PCR; TCRdb's table is partial and in-frame only. The sample records about 610,000 clones, around 89% being singletons. CDR1 is MNHNS, CDR2 SASEGT, per germline. The CDR3 totals 15 residues. The V segment lost 7 bases and the J segment 0 bases; nucleotides outside the gene matches: 3. These records were also assigned to another study, of human thymus T cells. That report adds: Thymus specimens were resections from corrective heart surgery.

The J gene is TRBJ2-5, the V gene TRBV6-1, with 12 nucleotides matching TRBD2. The clonotype originates from a boy under three years old with a congenital heart defect. What was sequenced was thymocytes. The CDR3 loop is CASKWTSGNQETQYF. The DNA of the CDR3 is TGTGCCAGCAAATGGACTAGCGGGAACCAAGAGACCCAGTACTTC.